A single sample gave rise to the 27 T cell receptor beta chains below, sequenced in a study of blood T cells in healthy people across ages. A J-beta primer mix and a sample-barcoded 5' primer were used in a second PCR of about 7 to 12 cycles. TCRdb recomputed calls from the 5' RACE reads with MiXCR, one row per CDR3 protein. This sample carries around 1,000,000 distinct CDR3 sequences, 25% of them seen once, and the ten largest clones take about 0.69%. This sample also appeared in a second study, on T cells of mothers and their children.

Sequences were obtained from blood. The receptors were gathered from a girl aged 2 to 9 in good health.

CDR3: CASSQEFVGAGGYNEQFF. The CDR3 region has the DNA TGCGCCAGCAGCCAAGAGTTCGTGGGAGCGGGAGGGTACAATGAGCAGTTCTTC. The chain is built from TRBV4-1 and TRBJ2-1; 10 bases agree with TRBD2. This CDR3 is built from 18 residues. V dropped 0 bases and J dropped 4; count of bases not matched to a gene: 9. The germline CDR1 and CDR2 sequences are MGHRA and YSYEKL.

This chain uses TRBV25-1 with TRBJ2-7; D is perhaps TRBD1 (5 bases). Matching the DNA end better, TRBJ2-1 makes the J call doubtful. The CDR3 consists of 14 residues. The germline V gene encodes CDR1 MGHDK and CDR2 SYGVNS. CDR3 sequence (DNA): TGTGCCAGCAGGAGATCTCAGGGCTACAATGAGCAGTTCTTC. Protein sequence: CASRRSQGYNEQFF.

The J gene is TRBJ2-2, the V gene TRBV28; no clear D gene. With 2 bases removed from V and 0 bases from J, the gap between germline ends came to 7 bases. This CDR3 has 15 residues. Germline V gene sequence: CDR1 MDHEN, CDR2 SYDVKM. CDR3 nucleotide sequence: TGTGCCAGCAGTTTAGCACTCACGAACACCGGGGAGCTGTTTTTT. Translated, it gives CASSLALTNTGELFF.

Comments on this clonotype: One end of the junction varies from germline; a read error may be responsible. This chain connects TRBV5-5 to TRBJ2-5, with a weak D call TRBD1 (5 bases). The J call may not be correct, given that the DNA end is closer to TRBJ2-1. CDR3 length: 16 residues. The V gene's germline CDR1 is SGHKS and CDR2 YYEKEE (reference sequence). In DNA, the CDR3 is TGTGCCGGCAGCTTGTCCTCAGGGTGGGAATACAATGAGCAGTTCTTC. Translated: CAGSLSSGWEYNEQFF.

This clonotype was counted between two and nine times. This sequence joins TRBV6-5 and TRBJ1-1; no definite D call. The germline V and J ends were trimmed by 0 bases and 4 bases, with 9 bases remaining between them. Germline-derived CDR1 and CDR2 are MNHEY and SVGAGI. The CDR3 sequence is 14 residues long. In DNA form, the CDR3 reads TGTGCCAGCAGTTACTCGGCGGATAGCACTGAAGCTTTCTTT. Translation gives CASSYSADSTEAFF.

This clonotype has a handful of counts. A junction boundary mismatches the germline segment, possibly from a read error. The rearrangement uses TRBV7-3 and TRBJ1-3; D remains ambiguous. Germline V gene sequence: CDR1 SGHTA, CDR2 FQGTGA. The CDR3 totals 13 residues. Here the CDR3 reads CVPQLCSGNAIYF. The CDR3, as DNA: TGTGTTCCACAGCTCTGCTCTGGAAACGCCATATATTTT. Full variable domain (outside the CDR3, taken from reference TRBV7-3 and TRBJ1-3): GAGVSQTPSNKVTEKGKYVELRCDPISGHTALYWYRQSLGQGPEFLIYFQGTGAADDSGLPNDRFFAVRPEGSVSTLKIQRTERGDSAVYLCVPQLCSGNAIYFGEGSWLTVV.

J is TRBJ2-7 and V is TRBV4-1; 15 positions agree with TRBD2. The CDR3 is 15 residues long. After removal of 3 bases from V and 5 bases from J, the junction contained 2 bases not matched to a gene. Per germline, CDR1 MGHRA and CDR2 YSYEKL. The CDR3 region has the DNA TGCGCCAGCAGCCATGGACTAGCGGGAGGGCACGAGCAGTACTTC. Its protein product is CASSHGLAGGHEQYF.

There are many counts of this clonotype. The rearrangement uses TRBV27 and TRBJ1-1, with D perhaps matching TRBD1 (6 bases). Germline values: CDR1 MNHEY, CDR2 SMNVEV (reference sequence). CDR3 length: 13 residues. Trimming took off 5 bases at V and 4 bases at J, with 11 bases between the two ends. CDR3 in DNA: TGTGCCAGCAGTATCGGCAGGGGCACTGAAGCTTTCTTT. Amino acids: CASSIGRGTEAFF.

The chain uses TRBV20-1 and TRBJ2-3, with 7 positions matching TRBD1. The CDR3 has 15 residues. Germline CDR1 reads DFQATT; CDR2 reads SNEGSKA (reference sequence). Trimming at V came to 7 bases and at J to 7 bases, leaving 17 bases not matched to a gene. CDR3 nucleotide sequence: TGCAGTGTCCGTCCGGAGGACAGGTTTGGAAATACGCAGTATTTT. This sequence encodes CSVRPEDRFGNTQYF.

This rearrangement joins TRBV4-3 to TRBJ2-5, with 13 bases lining up with TRBD2. The J call may be incorrect, as the DNA end agrees better with TRBJ2-7. The CDR3 has 16 amino acids. CDR1 LGHNA and CDR2 YSLEER come from the germline V gene. Here the CDR3 reads CASSQDTSGGAYEQYF. The CDR3 DNA reads TGCGCCAGCAGCCAAGATACTAGCGGGGGGGCTTACGAGCAGTACTTC.

This clonotype was found a few times. The CDR3 bases are TGTGCCACCAGCAGGTCTAGATTATCGGGGGAGCTGTTTTTT. Residues: CATSRSRLSGELFF. V and J are TRBV15 and TRBJ2-2; D unresolved. CDR1 LNHNV and CDR2 YYDKDF come from the germline V gene (reference sequence). The germline V and J ends were trimmed by 3 bases and 8 bases, with 13 bases remaining between them. This CDR3 is 14 amino acids long.

This clonotype was counted only a few times. The V and J genes are TRBV24-1 and TRBJ1-1; TRBD1 is a possible D gene (5 bases). The germline gives CDR1 KGHDR, CDR2 SFDVKD. This CDR3 has 13 residues. Trimming stripped 4 bases from V and 1 base from J, with 6 bases between. The CDR3 here is CATSDDRNTEAFF. The CDR3 DNA reads as TGTGCCACCAGTGACGACAGGAACACTGAAGCTTTCTTT.

The V call is TRBV7-2, the J call TRBJ2-5; D not resolved. Between the trimmed V and J ends, which lost 6 bases and 4 bases, there was a span of 12 bases. CDR1 SGHTA and CDR2 FQGNSA come from the germline V gene. CDR3 length equals 13 residues. DNA of the CDR3: TGTGCCAGCAGGCTTAGTGGGGTAGAGACCCAGTACTTC. This codes for CASRLSGVETQYF.

This clonotype was counted a single time. The rearrangement joins TRBV15 to TRBJ1-1, with TRBD1 as a possible D gene (5 bases). Trimming removed 9 bases from V and 4 bases from J, with 15 bases in between. CDR3 length equals 13 residues. Germline CDR1 reads LNHNV; CDR2 reads YYDKDF (reference sequence). The CDR3 reads CATRSRGGTEAFF. CDR3 bases: TGTGCCACGAGGTCGAGGGGCGGCACTGAAGCTTTCTTT.

The gene calls are TRBV29-1 and TRBJ1-2; D unresolved. The CDR3 contains 15 residues. Germline CDR1 SQVTM, CDR2 ANQGSEA. With 3 bases removed from V and 2 bases from J, the gap between germline ends came to 16 bases. The CDR3 loop reads CSVDSPSKPNYGYTF. CDR3 DNA: TGCAGCGTTGATTCCCCCTCGAAACCCAACTATGGCTACACCTTC. The variable domain in full, completed from reference TRBV29-1 and TRBJ1-2, reads SAVISQKPSRDICQRGTSLTIQCQVDSQVTMMFWYRQQPGQSLTLIATANQGSEATYESGFVIDKFPISRPNLTFSTLTVSNMSPEDSSIYLCSVDSPSKPNYGYTFGSGTRLTVV.

J is TRBJ2-5 and V is TRBV29-1; TRBD1 aligns across 7 bases. There are 15 residues in the CDR3. CDR1 and CDR2 (germline): SQVTM, ANQGSEA. Trimming took 4 bases from V and 0 from J; bases not matched to a gene: 8. The CDR3 region has the DNA TGCAGCGTTGGAAGTTGGGACAGAAACCAAGAGACCCAGTACTTC. Residues: CSVGSWDRNQETQYF.

In this sample, this clonotype turned up a few times. One junction end does not reproduce the germline sequence, and a read error may be involved. V is TRBV9 and J is TRBJ1-1; D ambiguous. CDR3 length: 15 amino acids. Germline lookup yields CDR1 SGDLS and CDR2 YYNGEE. DNA for the CDR3: TGTGCCAGCAGCGTACAAGGGCAGGCGGCCACTGAGGCTTTCTTT. Protein product: CASSVQGQAATEAFF.

This clonotype appeared many times. This chain connects TRBV3-1 to TRBJ2-5; D gene uncertain. The germline CDR1 and CDR2 sequences are LGHDT and YNNKEL (reference sequence). This CDR3 comprises 13 residues. Trimming shortened V by 5 bases and J by 5 bases, and 12 bases separated the two germline ends. DNA for the CDR3: TGTGCCAGCAGCTTATTACCGGGCGAGACCCAGTACTTC. Amino acids: CASSLLPGETQYF.

Only a few counts were recorded for this clonotype. The gene calls are TRBV29-1 and TRBJ2-1, with 9 bases matching TRBD2. CDR3 length equals 17 residues. The germline gives CDR1 SQVTM, CDR2 ANQGSEA. Trimming removed 2 bases from V and 2 bases from J; junction bases left unmatched: 10. CDR3: CSVEISGSGRPYNEQFF. The CDR3 bases are TGCAGCGTTGAAATATCTGGTAGCGGGAGACCCTACAATGAGCAGTTCTTC.

A few counts support this clonotype. The chain joins TRBV29-1 to TRBJ2-3, with 11 bases that match TRBD1. This CDR3 contains 15 residues. Per the germline V gene, CDR1 is SQVTM and CDR2 is ANQGSEA. The V gene end was trimmed by 4 bases and the J gene end by 7 bases; junction bases not matched to a gene: 10. CDR3: CSVGASGDRGNTQYF. The CDR3 bases are TGCAGCGTTGGGGCGTCTGGGGACAGGGGGAATACGCAGTATTTT.

This clonotype occurred many times. The chain has TRBV20-1 and TRBJ2-5; 10 bases match TRBD2. There are 16 residues in the CDR3. With 3 bases clipped from V and 5 bases from J, the junction kept 12 bases outside the gene matches. CDR1 and CDR2 (germline): DFQATT, SNEGSKA (reference sequence). In DNA, the CDR3 is TGCAGTGCTAGGGGTTTTAGCGGGGGGAATCGGGAGACCCAGTACTTC. This encodes CSARGFSGGNRETQYF.

The gene calls are TRBV29-1 and TRBJ2-5; the D call may be TRBD1 or TRBD2 (6 bases each). The V end was cut by 6 bases, the J end by 1 base, with 12 bases between. This CDR3 is built from 13 residues. CDR1 and CDR2 (germline): SQVTM, ANQGSEA. In DNA, the CDR3 is TGCAGCGTGGCCGGGGGCATCCAAGAGACCCAGTACTTC. Translating gives CSVAGGIQETQYF.

A few counts support this clonotype. The V gene is TRBV20-1, the J gene TRBJ2-5; a weak D match, TRBD1 (5 bases). Germline loops: CDR1 DFQATT, CDR2 SNEGSKA (reference sequence). V dropped 3 bases and J dropped 6 bases, with 17 bases sitting between them. This CDR3 has 14 residues. The chain's CDR3 is CSASLDILAKTQYF. DNA for the CDR3: TGCAGTGCTAGTCTGGACATCTTGGCCAAGACCCAGTACTTC.

The CDR3 nucleotides are TGTGCCAGCAGCCGGACAGGGGTCGCAGATACGCAGTATTTT. This gives the protein CASSRTGVADTQYF. The chain uses TRBV9 and TRBJ2-3; 9 bases match TRBD1. After removal of 4 bases from V and 4 bases from J, the junction contained 4 bases not matched to a gene. Per germline, CDR1 SGDLS and CDR2 YYNGEE. The CDR3 runs 14 residues.

The sample holds a few counts of this clonotype. The V and J genes are TRBV4-3 and TRBJ2-2; D may be TRBD1 (5 bases). Germline CDR1 LGHNA, CDR2 YSLEER. Trimming left V 5 bases short and J 2 bases short, with 12 bases between. The CDR3 is 15 residues long. CDR3 sequence reads: CASSEKTENTGELFF. As DNA, the CDR3 is TGCGCCAGCAGCGAAAAGACAGAAAACACCGGGGAGCTGTTTTTT.

This clonotype has just a few counts. This chain links TRBV6-5 with TRBJ2-5; D gene unclear. With the DNA end fitting TRBJ2-7 better, the J assignment may be wrong. There are 12 residues in the CDR3. CDR1 and CDR2 (germline): MNHEY, SVGAGI. For the CDR3, the DNA is TGTGCCAGCAGTTACGGGGTAGGCGAGCAGTACTTC. It translates to CASSYGVGEQYF.

The V and J genes are TRBV6-5 and TRBJ2-7; D ambiguous. Germline CDR1 is MNHEY and CDR2 is SVGAGI. The CDR3 is 14 amino acids. V lost 2 bases, J lost 0 bases, and 8 bases lay in between. CDR3 loop: CASSYHKDSYEQYF. The CDR3, as DNA: TGTGCCAGCAGTTACCACAAGGACTCCTACGAGCAGTACTTC.